What follows are 23 T cell receptor beta chains derived from one specimen sequenced in a study of shared clonotypes between healthy human individuals. Libraries were prepared by immunoSEQ multiplex PCR; TCRdb keeps only in-frame clonotypes and omits some of them. Of about 1,800,000 clones listed, over 85% were seen once; the top ten hold roughly 1.2%. Naive CD8 cells, CD45RO-negative and positively selected for CCR7, excluded terminally differentiated effector memory CD45RA+ cells. Sequenced material: naive CD8+ T cells sorted from blood. These receptor sequences come from a man aged 18 to 29 in good health.

The V and J genes are TRBV15 and TRBJ1-2; a possible D gene is TRBD1 (5 bases). V was cut by 8 bases and J by 7 bases, with 14 bases left in between. Looked up from germline, CDR1 is LNHNV and CDR2 is YYDKDF (reference sequence). CDR3 length: 12 residues. In DNA form, the CDR3 reads TGTGCCACCTTCACCGGGACCGGTGGCTACACCTTC. This gives the protein CATFTGTGGYTF. Variable domain in full (rest from reference TRBV15 and TRBJ1-2): DAMVIQNPRYQVTQFGKPVTLSCSQTLNHNVMYWYQQKSSQAPKLLFHYYDKDFNNEADTPDNFQSRRPNTSFCFLDIRSPGLGDTAMYLCATFTGTGGYTFGSGTRLTVV.

This clone was detected a few times. The rearrangement links TRBV7-9 to TRBJ1-1; perhaps TRBD1 as D (5 bases). This CDR3 is 12 amino acids long. V lost 7 bases, J lost 3 bases, and 9 bases lay in between. Germline assignment: CDR1 SEHNR and CDR2 FQNEAQ (reference sequence). Here the CDR3 DNA reads TGTGCCAGCACCCTGGGGGACACTGAAGCTTTCTTT. Protein: CASTLGDTEAFF.

CDR3 nucleotide sequence: TGCAGCGTTTTAGTGGGAGAAGGTGGCTACACCTTC. It codes for CSVLVGEGGYTF. This chain links TRBV29-1 with TRBJ1-2; D is unresolved. This CDR3 spans 12 amino acids. V was trimmed by 5 bases and J by 7 bases, leaving 14 bases between them. Germline CDR1 SQVTM, CDR2 ANQGSEA.

The chain carries TRBV19 and TRBJ1-1; D perhaps matches TRBD1 (5 bases). Germline lookup yields CDR1 LNHDA and CDR2 SQIVND (reference sequence). Trimming pared 5 bases from V and 2 bases from J, leaving 12 bases between. The CDR3 has 14 residues. The CDR3 region is CASSWGGANTEAFF. In DNA, the CDR3 is TGTGCCAGTAGTTGGGGTGGGGCCAACACTGAAGCTTTCTTT.

The chain employs TRBV5-1 and TRBJ2-2; 13 bases align to TRBD2. The J segment lost 1 base and the V segment lost 0 bases, leaving 6 bases of the junction unmatched. Germline values: CDR1 SGHRS, CDR2 YFSETQ. The CDR3 extends over 19 amino acids. CDR3 protein: CASSLAWTSGSVNTGELFF. Here the CDR3 DNA reads TGCGCCAGCAGCTTGGCCTGGACTAGCGGGAGCGTGAACACCGGGGAGCTGTTTTTT. Complete variable domain (other parts from reference TRBV5-1 and TRBJ2-2): KAGVTQTPRYLIKTRGQQVTLSCSPISGHRSVSWYQQTPGQGLQFLFEYFSETQRNKGNFPGRFSGRQFSNSRSEMNVSTLELGDSALYLCASSLAWTSGSVNTGELFFGEGSRLTVL.

CDR3 coding DNA: TGCGCCAGCAGCTTGAGAATAGGGAAGAACACTGAAGCTTTCTTT. Amino acid sequence: CASSLRIGKNTEAFF. V gene TRBV5-1 combines with J gene TRBJ1-1, with D hard to call. The CDR3 runs to 15 residues. V lost 1 base and J lost 1, with 11 bases in between. Germline CDR1 and CDR2: SGHRS and YFSETQ.

V and J are TRBV6-4 and TRBJ1-1, with 7 positions matching TRBD1. From germline, CDR1 is MRHNA and CDR2 SNTAGT. The CDR3 sequence is 13 residues long. Losses at the gene ends were 3 bases for V and 6 bases for J; bases not matched to a gene: 4. CDR3: CASSETGISEAFF. The CDR3 nucleotides read TGTGCCAGCAGTGAGACAGGGATCTCTGAAGCTTTCTTT.

The V and J genes are TRBV27 and TRBJ2-7, with 8 bases identical to TRBD2. The CDR3 loop spans 14 amino acids. V was clipped by 0 bases and J by 3 bases; unmatched bases: 1. The germline gives CDR1 MNHEY, CDR2 SMNVEV (reference sequence). Here the CDR3 reads CASSLSSGNYEQYF. As DNA, the CDR3 is TGTGCCAGCAGTTTATCTAGCGGGAACTACGAGCAGTACTTC.

The genes are TRBV15 and TRBJ2-5; D not resolved. The CDR3 is made up of 12 amino acids. V lost 5 bases, J lost 5 bases, and 9 bases lay in between. Germline CDR1 and CDR2: LNHNV and YYDKDF (reference sequence). CDR3 in DNA: TGTGCCACCAGCCGCGTGGATGAGACCCAGTACTTC. It specifies CATSRVDETQYF. The full variable domain, its missing parts supplied by reference TRBV15 and TRBJ2-5, is DAMVIQNPRYQVTQFGKPVTLSCSQTLNHNVMYWYQQKSSQAPKLLFHYYDKDFNNEADTPDNFQSRRPNTSFCFLDIRSPGLGDTAMYLCATSRVDETQYFGPGTRLLVL.

The rearrangement uses TRBV7-3 and TRBJ2-1, with TRBD2 identical over 10 bases. The CDR3 has 17 amino acids. The junction had 8 bases not matched to a gene; V was cut back by 1 base and J by 5 bases. Germline loops: CDR1 SGHTA, CDR2 FQGTGA. CDR3 loop: CASSLISGGARDNEQFF. DNA of the CDR3: TGTGCCAGCAGCTTAATCAGCGGGGGGGCCAGAGACAATGAGCAGTTCTTC.

The chain employs TRBV27 and TRBJ2-6; a possible D gene is TRBD1 (5 bases). Germline lookup yields CDR1 MNHEY and CDR2 SMNVEV (reference sequence). The ends were cut back, 6 bases at V and 4 bases at J, with 7 bases in the middle. The CDR3 has 13 amino acids. The CDR3 loop is CASRAGGANVLTF. DNA for the CDR3: TGTGCCAGCAGGGCAGGGGGGGCCAACGTCCTGACTTTC.

As to this clone: Other nucleotide sequences from this sample produce the same CDR3. The gene calls are TRBV30 and TRBJ2-7; D not certain. This CDR3 contains 13 residues. Between the trimmed V and J ends, which lost 0 bases and 3 bases, there was a span of 9 bases. The germline CDR1 and CDR2 sequences are GTSNPN and SVGIG (reference sequence). CDR3 sequence (DNA): TGTGCCTGGAGTGTAGGGCTAGACTACGAGCAGTACTTC. This translates into CAWSVGLDYEQYF.

The CDR3 protein is CASSLDGPEQFF. The DNA for the CDR3 is TGTGCCAGCAGCTTAGATGGGCCGGAGCAGTTCTTC. V gene TRBV11-2 combines with J gene TRBJ2-1; D gene uncertain. Germline V gene sequence: CDR1 SGHAT, CDR2 FQNNGV. Trimming shortened V by 0 bases and J by 10 bases, and 7 bases separated the two germline ends. The CDR3 runs to 12 residues.

This clone has just one count. The chain has TRBV13 and TRBJ1-5, with TRBD1 matching 7 bases. The CDR3 totals 13 residues. After removal of 5 bases from V and 7 bases from J, the junction contained 5 bases not matched to a gene. Germline V CDR1 and CDR2: PRHDT, FYEKMQ (reference sequence). The CDR3 sequence: CASSADREQPQHF. In DNA, the CDR3 is TGTGCCAGCAGCGCCGACAGGGAACAGCCCCAGCATTTT.

The rearrangement links TRBV11-2 to TRBJ2-7; 11 positions agree with TRBD2. The V segment lost 5 bases and the J segment 1 base; nucleotides outside the gene matches: 7. The length of the CDR3 is 16 residues. The germline gives CDR1 SGHAT, CDR2 FQNNGV. Written as DNA, the CDR3 is TGTGCCAGCAGCACCTTAGGACTAGCGGGTTCCTACGAGCAGTACTTC. This gives the protein CASSTLGLAGSYEQYF.

With respect to this clone: Other DNA sequences from this sample encode an identical CDR3 as well. The rearrangement joins TRBV9 to TRBJ2-4; TRBD2 is a possible D gene (5 bases). The CDR3 is 15 amino acids. Deletions cut 2 bases from V and 0 bases from J, with 9 bases between. The germline CDR1 and CDR2 sequences are SGDLS and YYNGEE. The CDR3 reads CASSVAGLAKNIQYF. The CDR3, as DNA: TGTGCCAGCAGCGTCGCAGGACTAGCCAAAAACATTCAGTACTTC.

The genes are TRBV5-4 and TRBJ2-3, with D perhaps being TRBD1 or TRBD2 (5 bases each). The CDR3 loop spans 16 amino acids. Germline-derived CDR1 and CDR2 are SGHNT and YYREEE (reference sequence). The V end was cut by 4 bases, the J end by 0 bases, with 15 bases between. The CDR3 DNA reads as TGTGCCAGCAGCCTTCCCGGGACGACTAGCACAGATACGCAGTATTTT. The encoded protein is CASSLPGTTSTDTQYF.

This rearrangement joins TRBV10-3 to TRBJ2-7; 9 bases fit TRBD2. Trimming removed 3 bases from V and 3 bases from J; junction bases left unmatched: 9. The CDR3 spans 16 residues. Germline V lookup: CDR1 ENHRY, CDR2 SYGVKD. The CDR3 coding sequence is TGTGCCATCAGTGAATCTGAGCGGGGGGCCCTCTACGAGCAGTACTTC. Protein sequence: CAISESERGALYEQYF.

About this clone itself: At the DNA level, this CDR3 is encoded by other sequences in the same sample as well. The gene calls are TRBV11-2 and TRBJ2-7, with 7 bases that match TRBD2. CDR3 length: 14 residues. V shed 1 base and J 4 bases; nucleotides not matched to a gene: 4. The germline gives CDR1 SGHAT, CDR2 FQNNGV. The CDR3 is CASSLGGGPYEQYF. Written as DNA, the CDR3 is TGTGCCAGCAGCTTAGGGGGGGGTCCGTACGAGCAGTACTTC.

In regard to this clone: This CDR3 is also generated by other DNA sequences in the sample. The CDR3 loop is CASSVGSGDYGYTF. CDR3 nucleotides: TGTGCCAGCAGCGTAGGGAGCGGAGACTATGGCTACACCTTC. The chain carries TRBV9 and TRBJ1-2; no reliable D call. The CDR3 is 14 residues long. V lost 0 bases, J lost 3 bases, and 9 bases lay in between. In germline, CDR1 is SGDLS, CDR2 YYNGEE.

In regard to this clone: Different DNA sequences within this sample yield the same CDR3. The V call is TRBV30, the J call TRBJ2-3; the D is unclear. The CDR3 spans 12 residues. With 1 base removed from V and 2 bases from J, the gap between germline ends came to 4 bases. The germline V gene has CDR1 GTSNPN and CDR2 SVGIG (reference sequence). The CDR3, as DNA: TGTGCCTGGAGTGATCCCACAGATACGCAGTATTTT. This codes for CAWSDPTDTQYF. Based on the CDR3 plus reference TRBV30 and TRBJ2-3, the full variable domain is SQTIHQWPATLVQPVGSPLSLECTVEGTSNPNLYWYRQAAGRGLQLLFYSVGIGQISSEVPQNLSASRPQDRQFILSSKKLLLSDSGFYLCAWSDPTDTQYFGPGTRLTVL.

The chain employs TRBV7-6 and TRBJ2-2, with 12 bases matching TRBD2. J was trimmed by 4 bases and V by 5 bases; bases with no gene match: 11. Per the germline V gene, CDR1 is SGHVS and CDR2 is FNYEAQ. This CDR3 has 18 amino acids. As DNA, the CDR3 is TGTGCCAGCAGCCCGACGACTAGCGGGGGTGGGAGCACCGGGGAGCTGTTTTTT. Translation: CASSPTTSGGGSTGELFF.

This chain connects TRBV5-4 to TRBJ2-2; no definite D call. There are 13 residues in the CDR3. Trimming took 3 bases from V and 8 from J, leaving 11 bases between them. Germline V lookup: CDR1 SGHNT, CDR2 YYREEE (reference sequence). CDR3 amino acids: CASSSSLSGELFF. As DNA, the CDR3 is TGTGCCAGCAGCTCCTCGTTAAGTGGGGAGCTGTTTTTT. Full variable domain (remainder filled in from reference TRBV5-4 and TRBJ2-2): ETGVTQSPTHLIKTRGQQVTLRCSSQSGHNTVSWYQQALGQGPQFIFQYYREEENGRGNFPPRFSGLQFPNYSSELNVNALELDDSALYLCASSSSLSGELFFGEGSRLTVL.